The clone carrying this T cell receptor beta chain rates as medium-sized. The sample belongs to a study of HIV-infected patients and healthy controls. cDNA was made from about 480 ng RNA using alpha and beta constant primers. Separate chain-specific third strand synthesis with multiplexing indices produced the alpha and beta libraries. Via MiXCR, TCRdb re-called the 5' RACE reads, giving one row per CDR3 protein. The sample has over 3,500 distinct CDR3 sequences, 7.5% to 10% seen once. Roughly three months, about 14 weeks, into antiretroviral therapy, follow-up blood was collected. All unsorted peripheral T cells were captured because whole blood was used without fractionation. The CDR3 runs to 15 residues. Germline CDR1 reads KGHSH; CDR2 reads LQKENI. The germline V and J ends were trimmed by 3 bases and 7 bases, with 18 bases remaining between them.

The source is an adult with HIV infection. The J gene is TRBJ1-1, the V gene TRBV18; no firm D call. The input for sequencing was blood, taken during antiretroviral therapy. The CDR3: CASSPTRGTLGEAFF. CDR3 DNA: TGTGCCAGCTCACCGACCCGAGGAACCCTGGGTGAAGCTTTCTTT.